The 28 T cell receptor beta chains in this list originate from one sample, sequenced in a study of T cell changes during pregnancy in multiple sclerosis. Assay used: immunoSEQ multiplex PCR; TCRdb lists only in-frame clones, some missing. The sample lists under 60,000 clones, roughly nine tenths occurring once. The sequencing used CD8+ T cells from peripheral blood mononuclear cells, collected after pregnancy. The receptors were sampled from a female donor with multiple sclerosis, enrolled in a pregnancy study.

V and J are TRBV6-5 and TRBJ2-1; 10 bases line up with TRBD2. V was pared by 7 bases and J by 4 bases, with 7 bases of the junction left unmatched. The CDR3 totals 15 residues. The germline gives CDR1 MNHEY, CDR2 SVGAGI. The CDR3 here is CASTRAGGIYNEQFF. In DNA form, the CDR3 reads TGTGCCAGCACCAGAGCGGGGGGGATATACAATGAGCAGTTCTTC.

This clone was recorded only once. The genes are TRBV19 and TRBJ2-5; TRBD1 might be the D (5 bases). The germline CDR1 and CDR2 sequences are LNHDA and SQIVND (reference sequence). The CDR3 loop spans 13 amino acids. The V and J ends lost 5 bases and 3 bases respectively, with 10 bases between them. CDR3 nucleotide sequence: TGTGCCAGTAGTTCCGACAGAGAAGAGACCCAGTACTTC. As protein: CASSSDREETQYF. The full variable domain, with the rest looked up from reference TRBV19 and TRBJ2-5, is DGGITQSPKYLFRKEGQNVTLSCEQNLNHDAMYWYRQDPGQGLRLIYYSQIVNDFQKGDIAEGYSVSREKKESFPLTVTSAQKNPTAFYLCASSSDREETQYFGPGTRLLVL.

The CDR3 DNA reads as TGTGCCAGCAGCTTAGTAGGCCCCCCGGAGGGATTCTTC. Its protein is CASSLVGPPEGFF. This rearrangement joins TRBV7-9 to TRBJ2-1; the D gene is possibly TRBD2 (6 bases). The CDR3 runs to 13 residues. Per germline, CDR1 SEHNR and CDR2 FQNEAQ (reference sequence). V was cut by 1 base and J by 16 bases, with 17 bases left in between.

In this sample, this clone turned up once. The chain uses TRBV5-5 and TRBJ1-1; unclear D gene. Trimming took off 4 bases at V and 3 bases at J, with 10 bases between the two ends. The CDR3 runs 13 residues. The germline gives CDR1 SGHKS, CDR2 YYEKEE (reference sequence). The CDR3 loop reads CASSPRGDTEAFF. The CDR3 nucleotides are TGTGCCAGCAGCCCACGGGGAGACACTGAAGCTTTCTTT. The variable domain in full, completed from reference TRBV5-5 and TRBJ1-1, reads DAGVTQSPTHLIKTRGQQVTLRCSPISGHKSVSWYQQVLGQGPQFIFQYYEKEERGRGNFPDRFSARQFPNYSSELNVNALLLGDSALYLCASSPRGDTEAFFGQGTRLTVV.

J is TRBJ1-1 and V is TRBV7-8, with 11 bases matching TRBD1. The CDR3 loop spans 17 amino acids. CDR1 SGHVS and CDR2 FQNEAQ come from the germline V gene. J gave up 4 bases and V 5 bases, and 12 bases lay outside the gene matches. CDR3 in amino acids: CASSTPGQGVLGTEAFF. CDR3 DNA: TGTGCCAGCAGCACACCGGGACAGGGGGTTCTGGGCACTGAAGCTTTCTTT.

The V call is TRBV6-4, the J call TRBJ1-2; 7 nucleotides match TRBD1. Germline-derived CDR1 and CDR2 are MRHNA and SNTAGT. Unmatched junction bases numbered 14, after V lost 7 bases and J lost 9 bases. The CDR3 contains 14 residues. CDR3 amino acids: CASTPSEGAESYTF. The CDR3 coding sequence is TGTGCCAGCACCCCTAGCGAGGGGGCCGAGAGCTACACCTTC.

This clone was detected only once. The chain carries TRBV7-6 and TRBJ2-2; possible D gene TRBD1, 6 bases. With 2 bases removed from V and 6 bases from J, the gap between germline ends came to 22 bases. The CDR3 covers 18 residues. The germline V gene encodes CDR1 SGHVS and CDR2 FNYEAQ. CDR3 region: CASSLMIGGSGGPGELFF. The CDR3 DNA reads as TGTGCCAGCAGCTTAATGATTGGGGGATCTGGGGGCCCCGGGGAGCTGTTTTTT. Filled out from reference TRBV7-6 and TRBJ2-2, the complete variable domain reads GAGVSQSPRYKVTKRGQDVALRCDPISGHVSLYWYRQALGQGPEFLTYFNYEAQQDKSGLPNDRFSAERPEGSISTLTIQRTEQRDSAMYRCASSLMIGGSGGPGELFFGEGSRLTVL.

This clone showed up just once. The chain uses TRBV4-1 and TRBJ2-2, with D possibly TRBD2 on 6 matching bases. The CDR3 runs to 16 residues. Germline CDR1 reads MGHRA; CDR2 reads YSYEKL. The V end lost 0 bases, the J end lost 3 bases, and 11 bases lay between the germline ends. The CDR3 region has the DNA TGCGCCAGCAGCCAAGATCCCGGGGGTGACACCGGGGAGCTGTTTTTT. The encoded protein is CASSQDPGGDTGELFF.

The rearrangement uses TRBV27 and TRBJ1-6; TRBD1 is a possible D gene (5 bases). This CDR3 is built from 13 residues. CDR1 is MNHEY, CDR2 SMNVEV, per germline (reference sequence). The V end was cut by 6 bases, the J end by 10 bases, with 13 bases between. CDR3 coding DNA: TGTGCCAGCAGCCTAGGGGTGCGGTCACCCCTCCACTTT. This sequence encodes CASSLGVRSPLHF.

This clone was found once. The rearrangement joins TRBV20-1 to TRBJ2-3; no reliable D call. Trimming took off 6 bases at V and 8 bases at J, with 9 bases between the two ends. Germline loops: CDR1 DFQATT, CDR2 SNEGSKA (reference sequence). The CDR3 is 10 residues long. CDR3 residues: CSAGSGTQYF. For the CDR3, the DNA is TGCAGTGCCGGGTCCGGTACGCAGTATTTT.

The chain recombines TRBV19 with TRBJ2-2, with 7 positions matching TRBD2. The CDR3 is 13 amino acids. J was trimmed by 6 bases and V by 5 bases; bases with no gene match: 3. The germline V gene encodes CDR1 LNHDA and CDR2 SQIVND (reference sequence). The CDR3 spells CASSAAGAGELFF. The CDR3 DNA follows: TGTGCCAGTAGTGCCGCGGGGGCCGGGGAGCTGTTTTTT.

The chain recombines TRBV2 with TRBJ2-2, with TRBD2 identical over 9 bases. The CDR3 loop spans 17 amino acids. With 4 bases clipped from V and 0 bases from J, the junction kept 6 bases outside the gene matches. Per the germline V gene, CDR1 is SNHLY and CDR2 is FYNNEI. The CDR3 is CASSVTSGIANTGELFF. CDR3 DNA sequence: TGTGCCAGCAGTGTGACTAGCGGAATCGCGAACACCGGGGAGCTGTTTTTT.

V gene TRBV6-6 combines with J gene TRBJ2-5; TRBD1 might be the D (6 bases). The germline gives CDR1 MNHNY, CDR2 SVGAGI (reference sequence). Trimming shortened V by 2 bases and J by 4 bases, and 11 bases separated the two germline ends. The CDR3 has 14 residues. DNA for the CDR3: TGTGCCAGCAGTTACGTGGACAGCCTAGAGACCCAGTACTTC. This encodes CASSYVDSLETQYF.

The chain recombines TRBV20-1 with TRBJ2-1; 9 nucleotides agree with TRBD1. The trim removed 6 bases at V and 15 bases at J, leaving 9 bases unmatched. From germline, CDR1 is DFQATT and CDR2 SNEGSKA (reference sequence). CDR3 length: 11 residues. CDR3 loop: CSAMTGTGPFF. The CDR3 DNA follows: TGCAGTGCAATGACCGGGACAGGGCCGTTCTTC.

The V gene is TRBV27, the J gene TRBJ1-1; no reliable D call. This CDR3 has 16 residues. Germline CDR1 reads MNHEY; CDR2 reads SMNVEV (reference sequence). Trimming took 3 bases from V and 0 from J, leaving 14 bases between them. This chain's CDR3 is CASSFSSGNVNTEAFF. As DNA, the CDR3 is TGTGCCAGCAGTTTCTCAAGCGGAAACGTGAACACTGAAGCTTTCTTT.

V gene TRBV29-1 combines with J gene TRBJ1-5, with D perhaps TRBD1 (6 bases). The CDR3 has 14 residues. The germline V gene encodes CDR1 SQVTM and CDR2 ANQGSEA. The germline V and J ends were trimmed by 6 bases and 2 bases, with 14 bases remaining between them. This chain's CDR3 is CSVAQGNGNQPQHF. Here the CDR3 DNA reads TGCAGCGTCGCGCAGGGGAACGGCAATCAGCCCCAGCATTTT.

V is TRBV4-2 and J is TRBJ2-7, with D possibly TRBD1 on 6 matching bases. Germline loops: CDR1 LGHNA, CDR2 YNFKEQ. Trimming took 6 bases from V and 2 from J, leaving 11 bases between them. This CDR3 is 13 amino acids long. Written as DNA, the CDR3 is TGTGCCAGCAGTTTCGGGACAACCTACGAGCAGTACTTC. Translating gives CASSFGTTYEQYF.

The V and J genes are TRBV6-4 and TRBJ2-2, with D tentatively TRBD1 (5 bases). Trimming stripped 6 bases from V and 3 bases from J, with 11 bases between. The CDR3 is 14 residues long. Germline lookup yields CDR1 MRHNA and CDR2 SNTAGT. The CDR3 sequence is CASSFSRDTGELFF. CDR3 in DNA: TGTGCCAGCAGCTTCAGCAGGGACACCGGGGAGCTGTTTTTT.

J is TRBJ2-7 and V is TRBV2, with D perhaps TRBD1 (5 bases). CDR1 is SNHLY, CDR2 FYNNEI, per germline. The ends were cut back, 7 bases at V and 2 bases at J, with 15 bases in the middle. The CDR3 consists of 14 residues. This CDR3 reads CASKDSFGPYEQYF. CDR3 nucleotide sequence: TGTGCCAGCAAAGACAGTTTTGGGCCCTACGAGCAGTACTTC.

This rearrangement joins TRBV27 to TRBJ2-5, with D tentatively TRBD2 (6 bases). Germline loops: CDR1 MNHEY, CDR2 SMNVEV (reference sequence). The CDR3 loop spans 15 amino acids. Deletions cut 2 bases from V and 5 bases from J, with 15 bases between. In DNA, the CDR3 is TGTGCCAGCAGTTTAAACGCGGGGTCGATGGAGACCCAGTACTTC. Its protein is CASSLNAGSMETQYF.

The rearrangement links TRBV5-1 to TRBJ1-5; D gene unclear. V shed 0 bases and J shed 2 bases, with 6 bases lying between them. This CDR3 spans 14 amino acids. Germline V gene lookup returns CDR1 SGHRS and CDR2 YFSETQ. CDR3 sequence (DNA): TGCGCCAGCAGCTTGGGCGGGGGCAATCAGCCCCAGCATTTT. As protein: CASSLGGGNQPQHF. Filled out from reference TRBV5-1 and TRBJ1-5, the complete variable domain reads KAGVTQTPRYLIKTRGQQVTLSCSPISGHRSVSWYQQTPGQGLQFLFEYFSETQRNKGNFPGRFSGRQFSNSRSEMNVSTLELGDSALYLCASSLGGGNQPQHFGDGTRLSIL.

This chain connects TRBV6-5 to TRBJ1-6; weak D call: TRBD1 (5 bases). Trimming shortened V by 2 bases and J by 8 bases, and 10 bases separated the two germline ends. In germline, CDR1 is MNHEY, CDR2 SVGAGI. There are 14 residues in the CDR3. The CDR3 DNA reads as TGTGCCAGCAGTTACCGAGACAGCTATTCACCCCTCCACTTT. Residues: CASSYRDSYSPLHF.

This clone has only a few counts. The V gene is TRBV6-5, the J gene TRBJ1-1; tentatively, D is TRBD1 (5 bases). The V end lost 0 bases, the J end lost 2 bases, and 13 bases lay between the germline ends. Germline V gene lookup returns CDR1 MNHEY and CDR2 SVGAGI. The CDR3 extends over 16 amino acids. The CDR3 loop reads CASSYSSQGSNTEAFF. The CDR3 DNA reads as TGTGCCAGCAGTTACTCATCCCAGGGATCCAACACTGAAGCTTTCTTT.

The V gene is TRBV5-4, the J gene TRBJ2-3; 7 nucleotides align to TRBD2. Germline V CDR1 and CDR2: SGHNT, YYREEE (reference sequence). The V gene end was trimmed by 2 bases and the J gene end by 1 base; junction bases not matched to a gene: 7. This CDR3 is built from 16 residues. For the CDR3, the DNA is TGTGCCAGCAGCTTTATTGCGGGGGACGGCACAGATACGCAGTATTTT. Its translation is CASSFIAGDGTDTQYF.

This clone was counted once. The chain links TRBV2 to TRBJ1-6, with D tentatively TRBD1 (6 bases). Trimming took off 8 bases at V and 7 bases at J, with 12 bases between the two ends. The V gene's germline CDR1 is SNHLY and CDR2 FYNNEI. The CDR3 loop spans 13 amino acids. CDR3 sequence reads: CASLHRVNSPLHF. The CDR3, as DNA: TGTGCCAGCTTACACAGGGTCAATTCACCCCTCCACTTT. Drawing the rest from reference TRBV2 and TRBJ1-6, the complete variable domain is EPEVTQTPSHQVTQMGQEVILRCVPISNHLYFYWYRQILGQKVEFLVSFYNNEISEKSEIFDDQFSVERPDGSNFTLKIRSTKLEDSAMYFCASLHRVNSPLHFGNGTRLTVT.

V gene TRBV6-5 combines with J gene TRBJ2-2, with TRBD1 matching 10 bases. The V gene's germline CDR1 is MNHEY and CDR2 SVGAGI. There are 14 residues in the CDR3. V trimming: 6 bases; J trimming: 5 bases; junction bases outside the gene matches: 3. In DNA, the CDR3 is TGTGCCAGCAGCTGGGGACAGGGGACCGGGGAGCTGTTTTTT. The encoded protein is CASSWGQGTGELFF.

The chain is built from TRBV30 and TRBJ1-1, with 7 nucleotides matching TRBD1. CDR3 length equals 15 residues. V shed 0 bases, J shed 0 bases, and the junction held 4 bases outside the gene matches. In germline, CDR1 is GTSNPN, CDR2 SVGIG (reference sequence). The CDR3 protein is CAWSVWTGMNTEAFF. CDR3 nucleotides: TGTGCCTGGAGTGTATGGACAGGCATGAACACTGAAGCTTTCTTT.

The rearrangement joins TRBV6-6 to TRBJ1-4; 8 bases align to TRBD1. The germline V gene encodes CDR1 MNHNY and CDR2 SVGAGI (reference sequence). The CDR3 totals 15 residues. J was trimmed by 3 bases and V by 4 bases; bases with no gene match: 4. Here the CDR3 DNA reads TGTGCCAGCAGTTCCCCGGGACAGGCTAATGAAAAACTGTTTTTT. Its translation is CASSSPGQANEKLFF.